This is a list of T cell receptor beta chains from one sample in a study of blood T cell repertoires in COVID-19. Clones were sequenced by immunoSEQ multiplex PCR, and TCRdb holds only the in-frame ones, with some missing. The sample holds 250,000 to 300,000 clones; 75% to 90% are singletons and the top ten take approximately 2%. Material: peripheral blood. These receptors all come from a man between 50 and 59 years old with acute or convalescent COVID-19. The CDR3 runs from the conserved cysteine through the conserved F or W. D genes are given only for firm matches. Some rows have no size entry. The others give once, few or many, or a class for an expanded clone.

TRBV6-6,TRBJ1-5,NA,NA,TGTGCCAGCAGTTACGTCACAGGTAATCAGCCCCAGCATTTT,CASSYVTGNQPQHF
TRBV6-5,TRBJ2-6,NA,NA,TGTGCCAGCAGTTACGAGGGCCCTGGGGTCCTGACTTTC,CASSYEGPGVLTF
TRBV9,TRBJ2-2,NA,NA,TGTGCCAGCAGCGTAGAAGCCCGCTCGAACACCGGGGAGCTGTTTTTT,CASSVEARSNTGELFF
TRBV19,TRBJ1-1,NA,TRBD1,TGTGCCAGTAGCCGATCCCCCAGGGGGCTGAACACTGAAGCTTTCTTT,CASSRSPRGLNTEAFF
TRBV7-3,TRBJ2-1,NA,NA,TGTGCCAGCAGCCCGGACTCGGCGAATGAGCAGTTCTTC,CASSPDSANEQFF
TRBV2,TRBJ1-2,NA,NA,TGTGCCGGGAACAGGGAAGCCAACTATGGCTACACCTTC,CAGNREANYGYTF
TRBV2,TRBJ1-5,NA,NA,TGTGCCAGCAAGGAGGGGTATAGCAATCAGCCCCAGCATTTT,CASKEGYSNQPQHF
TRBV9,TRBJ2-1,NA,NA,TGTGCCTGGTTTGGGGGGAATGAGCAGTTCTTC,CAWFGGNEQFF
TRBV7-2,TRBJ1-4,NA,TRBD1,TGTGCCAGCAGCTCAGGGGGGACTTCTAATGAAAAACTGTTTTTT,CASSSGGTSNEKLFF
TRBV9,TRBJ2-1,NA,NA,TGTGCCAGCAGCGTAGGGGTCGGGTACGATGAGCAGTTCTTC,CASSVGVGYDEQFF
TRBV2,TRBJ2-7,once,NA,TGTGCCAGCAGTCAACTAGACATCACTGACGAGCAGTACTTC,CASSQLDITDEQYF
TRBV11-2,TRBJ1-6,NA,TRBD1,TGTGCCAGCAGCTCGACAGGGCGAAATTCACCCCTCCACTTT,CASSSTGRNSPLHF
TRBV7-3,TRBJ2-1,NA,TRBD2,TGTGCCAGCAGCTTGGGACTAGCGGAAAACAATGAGCAGTTCTTC,CASSLGLAENNEQFF
TRBV9,TRBJ2-1,NA,NA,TGTGCCAGCAGCCCGCAGGTTGGGTCTCAGGATATGGATGAGCAGTTCTTC,CASSPQVGSQDMDEQFF
TRBV6-6,TRBJ1-2,NA,NA,TGTGCCAGCAGTTACTTCGAAACGACGGAGGGCTACACCTTC,CASSYFETTEGYTF
TRBV27,TRBJ1-2,NA,NA,TGTGCCAGCAGTTTCTACGAATACGGAGTGAACTATGGCTACACCTTC,CASSFYEYGVNYGYTF
TRBV5-6,TRBJ1-5,NA,TRBD1,TGTGCCAGCAGCCCAAGGGGGCGCAATCAGCCCCAGCATTTT,CASSPRGRNQPQHF
TRBV7-8,TRBJ2-7,once,NA,TGTGCCAGCAGGGACAGTCACTACGAGCAGTACTTC,CASRDSHYEQYF
TRBV5-4,TRBJ1-1,NA,TRBD1,TGTGCCAGCAGCACCCCGGGACAGGGGGGACTGAACACTGAAGCTTTCTTT,CASSTPGQGGLNTEAFF
TRBV7-8,TRBJ1-3,NA,NA,TGTGCCAGCAGCGGCGGCCATGGAAACACCATATATTTT,CASSGGHGNTIYF
TRBV4-1,TRBJ2-3,once,TRBD2,TGCGCCAGCAGCCCCGGGACTAGCGGGGAGGATACGCAGTATTTT,CASSPGTSGEDTQYF
TRBV6-2/TRBV6-3,TRBJ2-7,NA,NA,TGTGCCAGCAGTTCCAGCTCCTACGAGCAGTACTTC,CASSSSSYEQYF
TRBV30,TRBJ1-4,NA,NA,TGTGCCTGGAGTGACAACAGGGCTGGGGAAAAACTGTTTTTT,CAWSDNRAGEKLFF
TRBV24-1,TRBJ2-5,NA,NA,TGTGCCACCAGTGATTCCCACGGGTACCAAGAGACCCAGTACTTC,CATSDSHGYQETQYF
TRBV2,TRBJ1-5,few,TRBD1,TGTGCCAGCAGTGGGACAGGGAATCAGCCCCAGCATTTT,CASSGTGNQPQHF
TRBV5-8,TRBJ2-4,NA,TRBD1,TGTGCCAGCAGCCCTGGACAGGGAGCCAAAAACATTCAGTACTTC,CASSPGQGAKNIQYF
TRBV5-4,TRBJ2-7,NA,NA,TGTGCCAGCAGAGATACCGGGTCTCCAATTTCCTACGAGCAGTACTTC,CASRDTGSPISYEQYF
TRBV9,TRBJ1-5,NA,TRBD1,TGTGCCAGCAGCGTAGAAGTGACAGGGAGGCCCCAGCATTTT,CASSVEVTGRPQHF
TRBV18,TRBJ2-5,NA,NA,TGTGCCAGCTCACCATCTCCGTGGCCAGGAGAGACCCAGTACTTC,CASSPSPWPGETQYF